Included here is one T cell receptor (beta chain) sequence, with context. The record originates from a study of blood T cell repertoires in COVID-19. The wider study: Material from acute and convalescent COVID-19 was sourced from the United States, Italy and Spain. Nucleic acid was either cDNA or gDNA, and it came from T cells, B-cell-depleted T cells, or PBMCs.

As processed by the authors: Estimates of nucleated cell counts were drawn from the amplification of reference gene primers. The method was immunoSEQ multiplex PCR; TCRdb's version includes in-frame clones alone and lacks a portion of them. V and J calls and clone size are those listed in that table; D and trimming were worked out from the DNA. The table includes tens of thousands of clones, approximately 87% detected once. The CDR3 loop spans 13 amino acids. V lost 1 base and J lost 6, with 9 bases in between. Germline lookup yields CDR1 SGHAT and CDR2 FQNNGV. This receptor was taken from a man aged 45 to 65 with active COVID-19. The chain couples TRBV11-2 to TRBJ1-2; D unresolved. The source material was peripheral blood. The CDR3 DNA reads as TGTGCCAGCAGCTTAGGGCAGCTAGATGGCTACACCTTC. Translated: CASSLGQLDGYTF.